This T cell receptor (beta chain) was sequenced during a study of blood T cell repertoires in COVID-19. Whole-study context: Italy, Spain and the United States were the sources of the convalescent and acute COVID-19 samples. PBMCs, B-cell-depleted T cells, or T cells were the source of the cDNA or gDNA that made up the material.

Authors' analysis steps: How many nucleated cells were present was estimated from reference gene primer amplification. Generated by immunoSEQ multiplex PCR, the TCRdb table keeps only in-frame clones and is missing some. V, J and clone size are those of that table, while D and trimming were read from the DNA. The sample carries over 150,000 clones, roughly 84% recorded once. The germline gives CDR1 SGHTS, CDR2 YDEGEE. Trimming took 4 bases from V and 0 from J, leaving 11 bases between them. The CDR3 sequence is 15 residues long. The sequenced material came from peripheral blood. The chain carries TRBV5-8 and TRBJ1-5; D remains unclear. The origin of this receptor is a man between 18 and 29 years old with active or convalescent COVID-19. CDR3 protein: CASSRGLFSNQPQHF. CDR3 coding DNA: TGTGCCAGCAGCCGCGGACTGTTTAGCAATCAGCCCCAGCATTTT.